This TCR beta chain was recorded in a study of shared clonotypes between healthy human individuals. Findings of the study overall: Non-shared clonotypes were found to have lower generation probabilities than the clonotypes that were shared by all four of the sorted-subset donors.

Generated by immunoSEQ multiplex PCR, the TCRdb table keeps only in-frame clones and is missing some. The sample holds about 710,000 clones; 55% to 80% are singletons and the top ten take approximately 1.7%. This clone was counted between two and nine times. Its matching antigen is unknown. Researchers partitioned CD4+ cells into CD45RA+ naive and CD45RA-negative memory subsets. The CDR3 runs to 14 residues. Deletions cut 4 bases from V and 6 bases from J, with 15 bases between. Germline V CDR1 and CDR2: SGHDT, YYEEEE. Sequencing input: memory CD4+ T cells sorted from blood. The subset is: CD45RA-negative fraction. The TCR comes from a woman aged 25-40 years in good health. V usage is TRBV5-6 and J usage is TRBJ2-3, with a possible D match to TRBD2 (6 bases). For the CDR3, the DNA is TGTGCCAGCAGCCCCATTAGCGGCGGTGATACGCAGTATTTT. It codes for CASSPISGGDTQYF.